Listed below are T cell receptor beta chains from one sample, sequenced in a study of T cell changes during pregnancy in multiple sclerosis. TCRdb's copy holds only in-frame clones and misses some; the assay was immunoSEQ multiplex PCR. The sample has roughly 42,000 clones, about 87% seen once. The starting material was CD4+ T cells from peripheral blood mononuclear cells, obtained in the second trimester of pregnancy. These receptors all stem from a female donor with multiple sclerosis, enrolled in a pregnancy study. Each CDR3 is given without its conserved first and last residue. Each record gives: V gene, J gene, CDR3 length, CDR3 protein.

TRBV5-1,TRBJ1-1,13,ASSLAGGLNTEAF
TRBV27,TRBJ1-1,11,ASSMTGNTEAF
TRBV19,TRBJ1-4,13,ASSGTWGEGEKLF
TRBV6-1,TRBJ2-3,13,ASSRGQGGTDTQY
TRBV21-1,TRBJ1-1,15,ASSPAGVGQKNTEAF
TRBV9,TRBJ2-1,13,ASSEVPGGVNEQF
TRBV6-5,TRBJ2-1,14,ASSYSKLSSYNEQF
TRBV15,TRBJ1-1,13,ATSLIKGGSTEAF
TRBV5-5,TRBJ2-5,14,ASSLRGGANWETQY
TRBV4-3,TRBJ2-3,15,ASSRRRDIPSTDTQY
TRBV28,TRBJ1-2,10,ASFSFRYGYT
TRBV2,TRBJ2-1,10,ASRNRVAEQF
TRBV5-1,TRBJ1-4,15,ASSWGQETRTNEKLF
TRBV5-8,TRBJ2-3,13,ASSSRGASTDTQY
TRBV6-6,TRBJ1-2,10,ASRPQNYGYT
TRBV29-1,TRBJ2-7,11,SVEESLTYEQY
TRBV5-1,TRBJ2-4,15,ASSLDGQGPAKNIQY
TRBV5-1,TRBJ2-7,12,ASSPDRISYEQY
TRBV28,TRBJ1-1,10,ASRPLLGEAF
TRBV4-1,TRBJ2-5,14,ASSQELQGLQETQY
TRBV19,TRBJ1-1,11,ASSLDRSTEAF
TRBV6-1,TRBJ1-1,12,ASSEGVGAGEAF
TRBV5-5,TRBJ1-2,14,ASSSATDSINYGYT
TRBV4-2,TRBJ1-2,13,ASSQDHRANYGYT
TRBV5-1,TRBJ2-7,13,ASSSGTSGTYEQY
TRBV28,TRBJ2-4,14,ASTPPGQGALGIQY
TRBV2,TRBJ1-2,12,ASAVGVANYGYT
TRBV11-2,TRBJ2-1,13,ASSSGLAGVNEQF
TRBV29-1,TRBJ1-5,11,SAFGQYNQPQH
TRBV6-1,TRBJ1-2,13,ASRGTGTDLYGYT
TRBV10-3,TRBJ2-1,14,AISGGLAGARVEQF
TRBV5-6,TRBJ2-5,12,ASRSGGYQETQY
TRBV4-3,TRBJ2-5,13,ASSQEGGMGETQY
TRBV6-4,TRBJ2-1,9,ASSDRGEQF
TRBV28,TRBJ1-2,13,ASSLGGSRGEGYT
TRBV7-3,TRBJ2-7,13,ASSLGGSSPYEQY
TRBV29-1,TRBJ2-2,12,SAFFQGAGGELF
TRBV7-8,TRBJ1-2,11,ASSLNRLDGYT
TRBV6-1,TRBJ2-2,12,ASSEQGRTGELF
TRBV2,TRBJ2-6,14,ASERQGGSGANVLT
TRBV14,TRBJ2-2,18,ASSQVGGGRSGSVTGELF